In its sample, the clone carrying this T cell receptor beta chain was seen many times. The antigen remains undetermined. CDR1 and CDR2 (germline): MNHNS, SASEGT. The V gene end was trimmed by 8 bases and the J gene end by 2 bases; junction bases not matched to a gene: 0. The CDR3 is made up of 13 amino acids. The data were obtained in a study of identical twins. Study observations and caveats: In drawing conclusions, the study used cross-sectional statistical analysis and did not follow the same donors. Sharing of beta out-of-frame sequences by twins showed a weaker excess.

cDNA molecules carried unique molecular identifiers, and template switching added a universal primer site. TCRdb reprocessed the 5' RACE reads via MiXCR and lists one record per CDR3 protein. This table has roughly 630,000 distinct CDR3 sequences, roughly 6.6% appearing once. These data were also reused for a study on yellow fever vaccine responses in identical twins. That paper notes: On the reported evidence, twins' vaccine T cell responses seemed partly convergent and partly personalized.

The sample was PBMCs. The sequence derives from a woman aged 18-35 years in good health. The chain has TRBV6-1 and TRBJ2-1, with 10 nucleotides matching TRBD2. The CDR3 DNA reads TGTGCCAGCGGGACTAGCGCCTACAATGAGCAGTTCTTC. The encoded protein is CASGTSAYNEQFF.